This entry describes one T cell receptor (beta chain). This may come from a read error, since a much larger clone is one base off. V lost 5 bases, J lost 4 bases, and 20 bases lay in between. The germline V gene has CDR1 SGHAT and CDR2 FQNNGV. This CDR3 is 16 amino acids long. Sequenced patients had shown CD8+CD57+ cell expansion by flow cytometry. Investigators profiled TCR beta VDJ and CDR3 from genomic DNA template. TCRdb recomputed calls from the reads with MiXCR, one row per CDR3 protein. The profile covers just over 450,000 distinct CDR3 sequences, with around 30% appearing a single time and roughly 0.8% taken by the ten largest. The sample originates from a study of CD8+CD57+ T cells in acquired aplastic anemia.

This chain connects TRBV11-2 to TRBJ1-2, with D possibly matching TRBD1 (6 bases). The sequence derives from a human donor with aplastic anemia. Sequenced material: sorted CD4+, CD8+, or CD8+CD57+ T cells (not recorded which) from PBMCs. CDR3: CASSPTQGTKVYGYTF. Here the CDR3 DNA reads TGTGCCAGCAGCCCGACACAGGGCACCAAAGTCTATGGCTACACCTTC.